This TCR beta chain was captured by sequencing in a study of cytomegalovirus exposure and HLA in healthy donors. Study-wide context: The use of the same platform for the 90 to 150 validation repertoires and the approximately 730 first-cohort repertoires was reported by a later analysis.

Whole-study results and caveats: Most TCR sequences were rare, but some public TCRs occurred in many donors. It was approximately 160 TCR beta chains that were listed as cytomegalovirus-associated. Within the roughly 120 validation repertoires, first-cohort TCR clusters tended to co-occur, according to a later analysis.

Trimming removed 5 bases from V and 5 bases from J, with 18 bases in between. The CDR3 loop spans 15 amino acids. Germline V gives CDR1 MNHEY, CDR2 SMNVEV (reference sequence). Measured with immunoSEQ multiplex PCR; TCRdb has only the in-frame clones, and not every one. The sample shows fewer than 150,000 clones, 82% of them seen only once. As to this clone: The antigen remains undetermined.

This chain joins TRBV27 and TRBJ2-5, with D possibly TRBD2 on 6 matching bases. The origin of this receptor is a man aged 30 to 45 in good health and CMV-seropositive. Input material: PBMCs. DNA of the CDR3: TGTGCCAGCAGTCTCAACAGAGGAGGAGGGGAGACCCAGTACTTC. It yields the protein CASSLNRGGGETQYF.